This TCR beta chain was profiled in a study of T cell repertoires in cytomegalovirus infection. General study findings and limits: HLA-C-restricted CMV-specific TCR beta clonotypes prevailed in the ex vivo response.

TCRdb processed the reads anew with MiXCR; each CDR3 protein has one entry. The sample records about 830,000 distinct CDR3 sequences, around a third being singletons. Germline trimming cut 4 bases from V and 8 bases from J; bases unmatched to any gene: 7. The germline V gene encodes CDR1 SEHNR and CDR2 FQNEAQ (reference sequence). This CDR3 contains 15 residues. This clonotype turned up a few times. The antigen is unknown. The source is a human donor in good health (CMV status not recorded). Some clones in this sample may be carry-over from other donors' samples. V gene TRBV7-9 combines with J gene TRBJ2-1, with 11 bases fitting TRBD2. Here the sequenced sample was cultured CD8+ T cells from PBMCs, taken from culture after CMV antigen stimulation. CDR3 sequence: CASSSLAGGKDEQFF. The CDR3 region has the DNA TGTGCCAGCAGCTCGCTAGCGGGGGGTAAGGATGAGCAGTTCTTC.